Presented here are 30 T cell receptor beta chains from one specimen sequenced in a study of Tregs in tolerant kidney transplant recipients. Generated by immunoSEQ multiplex PCR, the TCRdb table keeps only in-frame clones and is missing some. Altogether roughly 45,000 clones are present, under 95% being singletons, with the ten largest covering 0.7%. The sequenced material came from Tregs from blood. All receptors derive from a human donor in good health.

The chain carries TRBV10-1 and TRBJ1-1; tentatively, D is TRBD1 (5 bases). Germline V gives CDR1 WNHNN, CDR2 SYGVQD (reference sequence). The CDR3 has 13 residues. The V and J ends lost 3 bases and 6 bases respectively, with 11 bases between them. This CDR3 reads CASSDRARAEAFF. In nucleotides, the CDR3 is TGCGCCAGCAGTGACAGGGCGAGGGCTGAAGCTTTCTTT.

The chain is built from TRBV7-6 and TRBJ2-2, with TRBD2 identical over 9 bases. After removal of 0 bases from V and 5 bases from J, the junction contained 4 bases not matched to a gene. The CDR3 has 16 residues. Germline values: CDR1 SGHVS, CDR2 FNYEAQ. The CDR3 reads CASSLAPGLATGELFF. CDR3 nucleotide sequence: TGTGCCAGCAGCTTAGCACCGGGACTAGCAACCGGGGAGCTGTTTTTT.

This chain uses TRBV10-3 with TRBJ2-3; 9 bases fit TRBD2. The V segment lost 6 bases and the J segment 2 bases; nucleotides outside the gene matches: 3. The CDR3 has 14 amino acids. From germline, CDR1 is ENHRY and CDR2 SYGVKD. In DNA form, the CDR3 reads TGTGCCATCAGGACTAGCGGAGACACAGATACGCAGTATTTT. It codes for CAIRTSGDTDTQYF.

This chain joins TRBV7-9 and TRBJ1-4; 11 nucleotides line up with TRBD1. The CDR3 has 15 amino acids. After removal of 5 bases from V and 7 bases from J, the junction contained 6 bases not matched to a gene. Germline assignment: CDR1 SEHNR and CDR2 FQNEAQ (reference sequence). The CDR3 DNA reads as TGTGCCAGCAGCGCCGGACAGGGGGCAGGTGAAAAACTGTTTTTT. As protein: CASSAGQGAGEKLFF.

The chain couples TRBV5-1 to TRBJ1-1, with 7 positions matching TRBD1. Germline V gene sequence: CDR1 SGHRS, CDR2 YFSETQ. The CDR3 is 15 residues long. The V gene end was trimmed by 4 bases and the J gene end by 1 base; junction bases not matched to a gene: 7. The CDR3 nucleotides read TGCGCCAGCAGCATTGGACAGGCCGCGAACACTGAAGCTTTCTTT. It codes for CASSIGQAANTEAFF.

The chain couples TRBV7-8 to TRBJ2-1; maybe TRBD2 (5 bases). The CDR3 totals 17 residues. CDR1 and CDR2 (germline): SGHVS, FQNEAQ. V was shortened by 4 bases and J by 7 bases, with 23 bases between the two germline ends. The CDR3 region is CASSSVLGARYLNEQFF. Here the CDR3 DNA reads TGTGCCAGCAGCTCGGTATTGGGAGCGCGGTATTTGAATGAGCAGTTCTTC.

A few counts support this clone. The rearrangement links TRBV6-5 to TRBJ1-2, with TRBD1 matching 9 bases. The germline CDR1 and CDR2 sequences are MNHEY and SVGAGI. V was clipped by 6 bases and J by 5 bases; unmatched bases: 10. CDR3 length: 15 residues. CDR3 sequence reads: CASSRDRAFGYGYTF. The CDR3 nucleotides are TGTGCCAGCAGCCGGGACAGGGCTTTTGGTTATGGCTACACCTTC.

J is TRBJ1-2 and V is TRBV29-1; TRBD1 matches 10 bases. Looked up from germline, CDR1 is SQVTM and CDR2 is ANQGSEA. The CDR3 sequence is 13 residues long. V was clipped by 6 bases and J by 4 bases; unmatched bases: 5. DNA for the CDR3: TGCAGCGTGACAGGGGGCGCCAGCTATGGCTACACCTTC. It specifies CSVTGGASYGYTF.

This clone was seen a single time. This rearrangement joins TRBV7-8 to TRBJ2-7, with D unclear. This CDR3 has 11 residues. Germline V gene data show CDR1 as SGHVS and CDR2 as FQNEAQ. Trimming shortened V by 1 base and J by 6 bases, and 4 bases separated the two germline ends. The CDR3 bases are TGTGCCAGCAGCTTAGTGGTCGAGCAGTACTTC. It is translated as CASSLVVEQYF.

V gene TRBV5-4 combines with J gene TRBJ1-2; TRBD1 matches at 7 bases. There are 13 residues in the CDR3. Germline loops: CDR1 SGHNT, CDR2 YYREEE (reference sequence). V lost 3 bases and J lost 5; bases outside the gene matches: 4. The CDR3 sequence: CASSSTGSYGYTF. CDR3 bases: TGTGCCAGCAGCTCGACAGGGAGTTATGGCTACACCTTC.

This rearrangement joins TRBV6-1 to TRBJ1-5; 9 nucleotides match TRBD1. V was pared by 4 bases and J by 6 bases, with 19 bases of the junction left unmatched. This CDR3 has 19 amino acids. Germline CDR1 reads MNHNS; CDR2 reads SASEGT. CDR3 bases: TGTGCCAGCAGTGCTGCCACCGGGACAGGGTTTTTGGTTGGTCAGCCCCAGCATTTT. Its protein product is CASSAATGTGFLVGQPQHF.

This chain joins TRBV5-6 and TRBJ2-7, with 7 bases aligning to TRBD1. There are 17 residues in the CDR3. V gave up 1 base and J gave up 0 bases; unmatched junction bases: 10. Germline assignment: CDR1 SGHDT and CDR2 YYEEEE. The CDR3 loop is CASSLRRYRGSSYEQYF. DNA of the CDR3: TGTGCCAGCAGCTTGAGGCGGTACAGGGGTAGCTCCTACGAGCAGTACTTC. The entire variable domain, with the rest obtained from reference TRBV5-6 and TRBJ2-7, is as follows: DAGVTQSPTHLIKTRGQQVTLRCSPKSGHDTVSWYQQALGQGPQFIFQYYEEEERQRGNFPDRFSGHQFPNYSSELNVNALLLGDSALYLCASSLRRYRGSSYEQYFGPGTRLTVT.

The chain recombines TRBV10-1 with TRBJ2-7; 7 nucleotides match TRBD2. The junction had 3 bases not matched to a gene; V was cut back by 2 bases and J by 2 bases. There are 14 residues in the CDR3. CDR1 is WNHNN and CDR2 is SYGVQD in the germline V gene (reference sequence). This CDR3 is CASSEGGRAYEQYF. The CDR3 region has the DNA TGCGCCAGCAGTGAGGGAGGGAGGGCCTACGAGCAGTACTTC.

V is TRBV19 and J is TRBJ1-5; tentatively, D is TRBD1 (6 bases). This CDR3 region has 15 residues. From germline, CDR1 is LNHDA and CDR2 SQIVND (reference sequence). The V gene lost 6 bases and the J gene lost 0 bases, with 12 bases spanning the gap. The CDR3 nucleotides read TGTGCCAGTAGCCGACAGGTAAATAGCAATCAGCCCCAGCATTTT. The encoded protein is CASSRQVNSNQPQHF.

This chain uses TRBV6-5 with TRBJ2-1; D may be TRBD1 or TRBD2 (6 bases each). V shed 0 bases and J shed 4 bases, with 13 bases lying between them. This CDR3 region has 16 residues. The germline V gene encodes CDR1 MNHEY and CDR2 SVGAGI. CDR3 loop: CASSYSGAGLYNEQFF. In nucleotides, the CDR3 is TGTGCCAGCAGTTACTCGGGGGCGGGGTTGTACAATGAGCAGTTCTTC.

The chain is built from TRBV7-9 and TRBJ2-1, with TRBD2 identical over 8 bases. Germline assignment: CDR1 SEHNR and CDR2 FQNEAQ (reference sequence). The V segment lost 4 bases and the J segment 4 bases; nucleotides outside the gene matches: 6. CDR3 length: 15 amino acids. The CDR3 region is CASSYRTSFYNEQFF. The CDR3 nucleotides read TGTGCCAGCAGCTACCGGACTAGCTTTTACAATGAGCAGTTCTTC.

This rearrangement joins TRBV5-6 to TRBJ1-2; possible D gene TRBD1, 5 bases. The CDR3 totals 14 residues. V was cut by 4 bases and J by 0 bases, with 10 bases left in between. The germline V gene has CDR1 SGHDT and CDR2 YYEEEE. The CDR3 nucleotides read TGTGCCAGCAGCCTGACAGAATCTAACTATGGCTACACCTTC. Translated: CASSLTESNYGYTF.

Note on this clone: Within the sample, other DNA sequences also encode this same CDR3. The genes are TRBV5-1 and TRBJ1-2, with D unclear. The germline gives CDR1 SGHRS, CDR2 YFSETQ. The CDR3 length is 12 residues. The germline V and J ends were trimmed by 0 bases and 5 bases, with 5 bases remaining between them. In DNA form, the CDR3 reads TGCGCCAGCAGCTTGGCCGGGTATGGCTACACCTTC. It yields the protein CASSLAGYGYTF.

V gene TRBV7-9 combines with J gene TRBJ2-7; D perhaps matches TRBD2 (6 bases). Germline CDR1 is SEHNR and CDR2 is FQNEAQ (reference sequence). V was cut by 4 bases and J by 6 bases, with 10 bases left in between. The CDR3 length is 12 residues. In DNA form, the CDR3 reads TGTGCCAGCAGCTCAGCCGGGGGCGAGCAGTACTTC. Translated, it gives CASSSAGGEQYF.

The chain couples TRBV19 to TRBJ2-2; no firm D call. The CDR3 runs 14 residues. Between the trimmed V and J ends, which lost 6 bases and 2 bases, there was a span of 10 bases. The germline V gene encodes CDR1 LNHDA and CDR2 SQIVND (reference sequence). For the CDR3, the DNA is TGTGCCAGTAGCCTGAGGTCCAACACCGGGGAGCTGTTTTTT. Amino acid sequence: CASSLRSNTGELFF.

The J gene is TRBJ1-2, the V gene TRBV2, with a weak D call TRBD1 (5 bases). The germline CDR1 and CDR2 sequences are SNHLY and FYNNEI. V shed 7 bases and J shed 8 bases, with 17 bases lying between them. The CDR3 extends over 13 amino acids. The CDR3 here is CASTVGRGGGYTF. The CDR3 DNA sequence: TGTGCCAGCACCGTGGGGAGGGGCGGGGGCTACACCTTC.

This clone was seen a single time. CDR3 loop: CASSLAPGNTEAFF. CDR3 in DNA: TGCGCCAGCAGCTTGGCCCCGGGGAACACTGAAGCTTTCTTT. The chain links TRBV5-1 to TRBJ1-1; no clear D. The CDR3 is made up of 14 amino acids. V was trimmed by 0 bases and J by 1 base, leaving 7 bases between them. In germline, CDR1 is SGHRS, CDR2 YFSETQ.

The chain joins TRBV5-4 to TRBJ1-1, with D tentatively TRBD1 (5 bases). Germline V gene data show CDR1 as SGHNT and CDR2 as YYREEE (reference sequence). CDR3 length: 14 residues. Trimming took 2 bases from V and 4 from J, leaving 12 bases between them. The CDR3 region is CASSFQGWGTEAFF. The CDR3 DNA follows: TGTGCCAGCAGCTTCCAGGGCTGGGGCACTGAAGCTTTCTTT.

The chain couples TRBV7-2 to TRBJ2-2, with a weak D call TRBD1 (6 bases). The CDR3 runs to 13 residues. Trimming took 9 bases from V and 1 from J, leaving 9 bases between them. Per the germline V gene, CDR1 is SGHTA and CDR2 is FQGNSA. The CDR3: CARADRNTGELFF. For the CDR3, the DNA is TGTGCCAGAGCGGACAGGAACACCGGGGAGCTGTTTTTT.

The chain employs TRBV6-5 and TRBJ2-3; D is unresolved. There are 13 residues in the CDR3. Germline CDR1 reads MNHEY; CDR2 reads SVGAGI. V was pared by 6 bases and J by 9 bases, with 16 bases between. The CDR3, as DNA: TGTGCCAGCAGACCGGCCCGACCTGGGACGCAGTATTTT. Translating gives CASRPARPGTQYF.

The V and J genes are TRBV7-2 and TRBJ2-7; 8 bases match TRBD1. The CDR3 runs to 14 residues. Trimming took 3 bases from V and 12 from J; bases not matched to a gene: 13. CDR1 SGHTA and CDR2 FQGNSA come from the germline V gene. The CDR3 DNA follows: TGTGCCAGCAGCTTGGGCATTAGACAGGGGATTTCGTACTTC. Translating gives CASSLGIRQGISYF. The full variable domain, rest sourced from reference TRBV7-2 and TRBJ2-7, is GAGVSQSPSNKVTEKGKDVELRCDPISGHTALYWYRQSLGQGLEFLIYFQGNSAPDKSGLPSDRFSAERTGGSVSTLTIQRTQQEDSAVYLCASSLGIRQGISYFGPGTRLTVT.

The chain carries TRBV23-1 and TRBJ2-7; 11 positions agree with TRBD1. TRBV23-1 is filed as an ORF, its function uncertain. CDR3 size: 15 residues. With V trimmed by 1 base and J by 4 bases, 3 bases remained unmatched. Written as DNA, the CDR3 is TGCGCCAGCAGTCAATTGGACAGGGGGCCTTACGAGCAGTACTTC. Translated, it gives CASSQLDRGPYEQYF.

The chain uses TRBV6-6 and TRBJ2-3; D not certain. The CDR3 covers 12 residues. Germline loops: CDR1 MNHNY, CDR2 SVGAGI (reference sequence). The V end was cut by 6 bases, the J end by 4 bases, with 8 bases between. The CDR3 bases are TGTGCCAGCAGGCCAGGCTCAGATACGCAGTATTTT. Translating gives CASRPGSDTQYF.

The chain joins TRBV7-9 to TRBJ2-3; D is uncertain. Germline CDR1 and CDR2: SEHNR and FQNEAQ (reference sequence). Trimming removed 2 bases at V and 7 bases at J, with 4 bases between. The CDR3 loop spans 11 amino acids. The CDR3 nucleotides read TGTGCCAGCAGCTTAATCAATACGCAGTATTTT. It specifies CASSLINTQYF.

The rearrangement links TRBV5-1 to TRBJ2-7; TRBD2 matches at 7 bases. The trim removed 5 bases at V and 5 bases at J, leaving 4 bases unmatched. CDR3 size: 12 residues. The germline CDR1 and CDR2 sequences are SGHRS and YFSETQ. CDR3 residues: CASRETSDEQYF. The CDR3 coding sequence is TGCGCCAGCAGAGAAACTAGCGACGAGCAGTACTTC.